The next 5 T cell receptor beta chains were all read from a single sample in a study of T cells in Graves' hyperthyroidism and ophthalmopathy. RNA transcripts yielded amplified TCR beta CDR3 regions. When the TCR CDR3 underwent first-round RT-PCR, the HTBI primer set was used. From the multiplex PCR reads, TCRdb called clonotypes with MiXCR, one entry per CDR3 protein. The sample records over 200,000 distinct CDR3 sequences, more than 12% being singletons. Sequenced: blood. The origin of the receptors is a woman between 40 and 55 years old with Graves' hyperthyroidism that later progressed to Graves' ophthalmopathy.

This chain links TRBV14 with TRBJ2-3; unclear D gene. The V end lost 7 bases, the J end lost 9 bases, and 17 bases lay between the germline ends. In germline, CDR1 is SGHDN, CDR2 FVKESK. The CDR3 has 13 amino acids. The CDR3 sequence is CASTLSHGKTQYF. Written as DNA, the CDR3 is TGTGCCAGCACCCTTTCCCACGGAAAAACGCAGTATTTT.

The sample holds many counts of this clonotype. V usage is TRBV28 and J usage is TRBJ1-2, with a possible D match to TRBD1 (6 bases). The germline gives CDR1 MDHEN, CDR2 SYDVKM. The CDR3 length is 15 residues. Trimming removed 5 bases from V and 7 bases from J, with 20 bases in between. CDR3 coding DNA: TGTGCCAGCAGTATAATGGGGGGCTCGGTCGGTGGCTACACCTTC. Encoded protein: CASSIMGGSVGGYTF.

This clonotype was observed at least ten times. This chain links TRBV27 with TRBJ2-1; 10 bases match TRBD2. The CDR3 runs to 15 residues. Germline CDR1 MNHEY, CDR2 SMNVEV (reference sequence). J was trimmed by 8 bases and V by 3 bases; bases with no gene match: 7. The CDR3 region has the DNA TGTGCCAGCAGTTTCCTAGCGGGAGAGGGGTATGAGCAGTTCTTC. Translation gives CASSFLAGEGYEQFF.

This clonotype was counted at least ten times. The V and J genes are TRBV10-3 and TRBJ2-7; D possibly uses TRBD1 or TRBD2 (6 bases each). The CDR3 spans 16 residues. Germline CDR1 and CDR2: ENHRY and SYGVKD. The V end was cut by 7 bases, the J end by 1 base, with 20 bases between. The CDR3 DNA reads TGTGCCATCAAACGGGGGCCTAGGGGGGATTCCTACGAGCAGTACTTC. It encodes CAIKRGPRGDSYEQYF.

This clonotype was counted ten times or more. This chain connects TRBV3-1 to TRBJ1-5, with no clear D. The ends were cut back, 1 base at V and 4 bases at J, with 11 bases in the middle. The CDR3 is 15 residues long. The germline V gene encodes CDR1 LGHDT and CDR2 YNNKEL (reference sequence). DNA for the CDR3: TGTGCCAGCAGCCAAGTTGTGGGAGGGAATCAGCCCCAGCATTTT. Translated, it gives CASSQVVGGNQPQHF. Complete variable domain (other parts from reference TRBV3-1 and TRBJ1-5): DTAVSQTPKYLVTQMGNDKSIKCEQNLGHDTMYWYKQDSKKFLKIMFSYNNKELIINETVPNRFSPKSPDKAHLNLHINSLELGDSAVYFCASSQVVGGNQPQHFGDGTRLSIL.